This T cell receptor (beta chain) was identified in a study of T cell clonality in common variable immunodeficiency. The study, taken as a whole, reports: CVID subjects showed higher TCRbeta clonality than healthy controls. Fewer deletions and N-nucleotide insertions were reportedly seen in common variable immunodeficiency TCR beta sequences. T cell subpopulation sequencing would be needed to explain CVID clonality.

Diagnosis required reduced IgG, IgA and/or IgM with specific antibody deficiency. The CVID group had roughly 16 females and 25 to 30 males, mean age around 40. Measured with immunoSEQ multiplex PCR; TCRdb has only the in-frame clones, and not every one. The data show around 20,000 clones, with none appearing a single time. This clone was seen at least ten times. Its target is not known. The read gets to within 3 residues of the CDR3 end, and the germline J gene fills in the rest. The same CDR3 also results from other DNA sequences found in this sample. Trimming took off 4 bases at V and 4 bases at J, with 18 bases between the two ends. Germline CDR1 and CDR2: SGHRS and YFSETQ. This CDR3 region has 15 residues.

Sequencing used peripheral blood mononuclear cells. This TCR was sampled from a human donor with common variable immunodeficiency. V gene TRBV5-1 combines with J gene TRBJ2-7; D not certain. Partial CDR3 DNA: TGCGCCAGCAGCGTCGTGGCAGGTTCTACATACGAG. Translated: CASSVVAGSTYE. The full CDR3 protein is CASSVVAGSTYEQYF. The full variable domain, with the rest looked up from reference TRBV5-1 and TRBJ2-7, is KAGVTQTPRYLIKTRGQQVTLSCSPISGHRSVSWYQQTPGQGLQFLFEYFSETQRNKGNFPGRFSGRQFSNSRSEMNVSTLELGDSALYLCASSVVAGSTYEQYFGPGTRLTVT.